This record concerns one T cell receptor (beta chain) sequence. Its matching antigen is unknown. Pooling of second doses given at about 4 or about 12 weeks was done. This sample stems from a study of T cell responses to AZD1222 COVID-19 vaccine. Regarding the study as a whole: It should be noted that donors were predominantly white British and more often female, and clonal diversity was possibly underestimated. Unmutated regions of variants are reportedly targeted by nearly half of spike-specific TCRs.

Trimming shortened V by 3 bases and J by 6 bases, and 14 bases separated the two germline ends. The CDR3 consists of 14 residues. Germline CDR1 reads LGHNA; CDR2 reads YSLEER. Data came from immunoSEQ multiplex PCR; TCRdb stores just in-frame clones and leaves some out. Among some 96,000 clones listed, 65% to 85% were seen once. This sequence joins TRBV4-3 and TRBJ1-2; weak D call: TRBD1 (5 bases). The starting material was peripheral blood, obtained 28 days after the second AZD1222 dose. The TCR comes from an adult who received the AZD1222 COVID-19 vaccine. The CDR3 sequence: CASSHSNGGHGYTF. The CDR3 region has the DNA TGCGCCAGCAGCCACTCAAATGGGGGTCATGGCTACACCTTC.